A selection of T cell receptor beta chains follows, all from one sample in a study of early T cells in non-severe SARS-CoV-2 infection. TCRdb analysed the 5' RACE reads with MiXCR anew, one entry per CDR3 protein. Among tens of thousands of distinct CDR3 sequences listed, 12% were seen once. Sequenced material: whole blood. Every receptor here comes from an adult who was a healthcare worker with PCR-confirmed SARS-CoV-2 infection or an uninfected control (not recorded which). Each CDR3 is given with its conserved first and last residue. D genes are given only for firm matches. Only part of the rows carry a size: once, few, many, or a class if the clone is expanded.

d_gene | j_gene | v_gene | abundance | len | CDR3nt | CDR3aa
. | TRBJ2-5 | TRBV6-1 | few | 12 | TGTGCCAGCAGTGAAGGGGCCGGATCCCAGTACTTC | CASSEGAGSQYF
. | TRBJ1-5 | TRBV12-3/TRBV12-4 | . | 15 | TGTGCCAGCAGTTTAAGGGAGACGAGCAATCAGCCCCAGCATTTT | CASSLRETSNQPQHF
. | TRBJ2-7 | TRBV5-4 | few | 14 | TGTGCCAGCAGCTTGCCTAAGGCACCCTACGAGCAGTACTTC | CASSLPKAPYEQYF
. | TRBJ2-7 | TRBV4-1 | many | 15 | TGCGCCAGCAGCCAAGATCTGGACCGAACCTACGAGCAGTACTTC | CASSQDLDRTYEQYF
. | TRBJ1-5 | TRBV12-3/TRBV12-4 | many | 17 | TGTGCCAGCAGCGGGGGGGGATCGTTCTGGGACAATCAGCCCCAGCATTTT | CASSGGGSFWDNQPQHF
. | TRBJ2-3 | TRBV13 | . | 17 | TGTGCCAGCAGCTTATCCGGGATTGAAGGGGGCACAGATACGCAGTATTTT | CASSLSGIEGGTDTQYF
. | TRBJ2-7 | TRBV6-5 | . | 14 | TGTGCCAGCAGTTACCGGGAAAGAGGTCACGAGCAGTACTTC | CASSYRERGHEQYF
. | TRBJ2-7 | TRBV29-1 | few | 13 | TGCAGCGTTGGTCCGACCGTGGGGAACGAGCAGTACTTC | CSVGPTVGNEQYF
. | TRBJ2-1 | TRBV10-2 | many | 11 | TGCGCCAGCAGTGAAGGGAATGAGCAGTTCTTC | CASSEGNEQFF
. | TRBJ2-2 | TRBV5-6 | . | 16 | TGTGCCAGCATTCCCCGGCGAACACTAGACACCGGGGAGCTGTTTTTT | CASIPRRTLDTGELFF
. | TRBJ2-1 | TRBV6-1 | few | 16 | TGTGCCAGCAGTGAAGCGGCCCCCCAGGTACGCAATGAGCAGTTCTTC | CASSEAAPQVRNEQFF
. | TRBJ2-5 | TRBV11-1 | few | 15 | TGTGCCAGCAGCTTTGGATTCGCCCCCGAAGAGACCCAGTACTTC | CASSFGFAPEETQYF
. | TRBJ1-4 | TRBV20-1 | many | 12 | TGCAGTGCCCCGGGACCTAATGAAAAACTGTTTTTT | CSAPGPNEKLFF
TRBD2 | TRBJ2-7 | TRBV10-3 | few | 14 | TGTGCCATCAGTGAGGCTAGCGGGGGCTACGAGCAGTACTTC | CAISEASGGYEQYF
. | TRBJ1-1 | TRBV29-1 | many | 12 | TGCAGCGAGGGGACGGGGAACACTGAAGCTTTCTTT | CSEGTGNTEAFF
. | TRBJ2-1 | TRBV15 | . | 15 | TGTGCCACCAGCAGAGATCAGGGGCCCTACAATGAGCAGTTCTTC | CATSRDQGPYNEQFF
TRBD1 | TRBJ2-6 | TRBV28 | many | 16 | TGTGCCAGCAGCCCGGACAGGGGCGGTGGGGCCAACGTCCTGACTTTC | CASSPDRGGGANVLTF
. | TRBJ2-7 | TRBV5-4 | . | 12 | TGTGCCAGCAGCTTCCCTACAGGGAACTGGTACTTC | CASSFPTGNWYF
TRBD2 | TRBJ2-7 | TRBV12-3/TRBV12-4 | few | 15 | TGTGCCAGCAGATGGACTAGCGGGGTCTCCTACGAGCAGTACTTC | CASRWTSGVSYEQYF
. | TRBJ1-5 | TRBV6-1 | few | 14 | TGTGCCAGCAGTGAAGCGGTCGGGGGACAGCCCCAGCATTTT | CASSEAVGGQPQHF
. | TRBJ2-5 | TRBV30 | . | 15 | TGTGCCTGGAGCCCCCGGACGCCTCACCAAGAGACCCAGTACTTC | CAWSPRTPHQETQYF
. | TRBJ2-3 | TRBV12-3/TRBV12-4 | few | 12 | TGTGCCAGCAGCCGGTCCAGAGATACGCAGTATTTT | CASSRSRDTQYF
TRBD1 | TRBJ1-2 | TRBV7-6 | many | 13 | TGTGCCAGCAGCGGGACAGGGAATGATGGCTACACCTTC | CASSGTGNDGYTF
. | TRBJ1-2 | TRBV5-1 | many | 12 | TGCGCCAGCAGCTTGGCCACAGGTGGCTACACCTTC | CASSLATGGYTF
TRBD2 | TRBJ2-2 | TRBV5-4 | few | 17 | TGTGCCAGCAGCTCACCCCTACTAGCGGGAGGGCCGGGGGAGCTGTTTTTT | CASSSPLLAGGPGELFF
. | TRBJ1-1 | TRBV20-1 | . | 13 | TGCAGTGTCCTCTGGGGGGCAAAGACTGAAGCTTTCTTT | CSVLWGAKTEAFF
. | TRBJ1-2 | TRBV27 | many | 16 | TGTGCCAGCAGTTTATTCGCTGGCCCAGGATTGGATGGCTACACCTTC | CASSLFAGPGLDGYTF
. | TRBJ2-3 | TRBV12-3/TRBV12-4 | many | 16 | TGTGCCAGCAGTCCAAAGACAGGCGGGATCACAGATACGCAGTATTTT | CASSPKTGGITDTQYF
. | TRBJ2-7 | TRBV7-2 | . | 13 | TGTGCCAGCAGCTTACCCGGGCCCTACGAGCAGTACTTC | CASSLPGPYEQYF
. | TRBJ1-1 | TRBV5-1 | many | 14 | TGCGCCAGCAGCCTCAAACCGGGGGGCACTGAAGCTTTCTTT | CASSLKPGGTEAFF
. | TRBJ1-4 | TRBV30 | few | 15 | TGTGCCTGGAGTGTACAGAAGGGAAGAGTGGAAAAACTGTTTTTT | CAWSVQKGRVEKLFF
. | TRBJ2-2 | TRBV28 | few | 16 | TGTGCCAGCAGCCCCTCGATAGGTGGGGGGAACGGGGAGCTGTTTTTT | CASSPSIGGGNGELFF
. | TRBJ2-2 | TRBV3-1 | . | 17 | TGTGCCAGCAGCCAAGCCCCCGGGGGCGCGGGCACCGGGGAGCTGTTTTTT | CASSQAPGGAGTGELFF
TRBD1 | TRBJ1-5 | TRBV18 | many | 14 | TGTGCCAGCTCACCGGGACAGGGTTGGCAGCCCCAGCATTTT | CASSPGQGWQPQHF
TRBD1 | TRBJ1-2 | TRBV28 | many | 17 | TGTGCCAGCAGTCTAATCGAACCGACAGGGCCCTCGGGGGGCTACACCTTC | CASSLIEPTGPSGGYTF
TRBD1 | TRBJ1-5 | TRBV12-3/TRBV12-4 | few | 14 | TGTGCCAGCAGTCAGGGGGCCAGCAATCAGCCCCAGCATTTT | CASSQGASNQPQHF
. | TRBJ1-2 | TRBV14 | . | 16 | TGTGCCAGCAGCCCACAGTCGCTCCGTCCCCTCTATGGCTACACCTTC | CASSPQSLRPLYGYTF
. | TRBJ2-5 | TRBV3-1 | many | 11 | TGTGCCAGCAGCCAAGACTGGGTTTTATGGTTC | CASSQDWVLWF
TRBD2 | TRBJ2-5 | TRBV2 | few | 15 | TGTGCCAGCAGTGCCCTAGCGGGGGTCCAAGAGACCCAGTACTTC | CASSALAGVQETQYF
. | TRBJ1-5 | TRBV7-2 | few | 14 | TGTGCCAGCAGCTTAGAAGGGGGAGGTAAGCCCCAGCATTTT | CASSLEGGGKPQHF
TRBD2 | TRBJ2-5 | TRBV6-5 | many | 19 | TGTGCCAGCAGTTACGGGGGACTAGCGGGATTGCGGAGGGAAGAGACCCAGTACTTC | CASSYGGLAGLRREETQYF
TRBD2 | TRBJ2-1 | TRBV12-3/TRBV12-4 | few | 13 | TGTGCCAGCAGTTTCATAGCGGGAAGTGAGCAGTTCTTC | CASSFIAGSEQFF
. | TRBJ2-7 | TRBV7-9 | many | 12 | TGTGCCAGTGGGGACGGCTCCTACGAGCAGTACTTC | CASGDGSYEQYF
. | TRBJ1-3 | TRBV10-2 | . | 16 | TGCGCCAGCAGCGAACTTGGGACCTACTCTGGAAACACCATATATTTT | CASSELGTYSGNTIYF
TRBD2 | TRBJ2-7 | TRBV9 | few | 15 | TGTGCCAGCAGCATCGGACTAGCGGGGAGGGACGAGCAGTACTTC | CASSIGLAGRDEQYF
. | TRBJ2-1 | TRBV7-9 | . | 20 | TGTGCCAGCAGCTTACCAAGCGGAGAGGTAAAGAAGAGCTCCTACAATGAGCAGTTCTTC | CASSLPSGEVKKSSYNEQFF
TRBD1 | TRBJ1-4 | TRBV5-1 | few | 12 | TGCGCCAGCAGAGCAGGGGGAGAAAAACTGTTTTTT | CASRAGGEKLFF
TRBD1 | TRBJ1-5 | TRBV5-5 | . | 16 | TGTGCCAGCAGCTTGGGGGTGACAGGGGTGAATCAGCCCCAGCATTTT | CASSLGVTGVNQPQHF
. | TRBJ2-7 | TRBV11-2 | . | 12 | TGTGCCAGCAGCCTCCGTCCCTACGAGCAGTACTTC | CASSLRPYEQYF
TRBD2 | TRBJ2-3 | TRBV3-1 | few | 16 | TGTGCCAGCAGCCAACAGCGGGGGCCATCCACAGATACGCAGTATTTT | CASSQQRGPSTDTQYF
. | TRBJ2-3 | TRBV7-6 | many | 12 | TGTGCCAGCAGCCCAGGAGGGGATACGCAGTATTTT | CASSPGGDTQYF
. | TRBJ2-7 | TRBV25-1 | . | 14 | TGTGCCAGCAGTGAAGTCGGAAGCTCCTACGAGCAGTACTTC | CASSEVGSSYEQYF